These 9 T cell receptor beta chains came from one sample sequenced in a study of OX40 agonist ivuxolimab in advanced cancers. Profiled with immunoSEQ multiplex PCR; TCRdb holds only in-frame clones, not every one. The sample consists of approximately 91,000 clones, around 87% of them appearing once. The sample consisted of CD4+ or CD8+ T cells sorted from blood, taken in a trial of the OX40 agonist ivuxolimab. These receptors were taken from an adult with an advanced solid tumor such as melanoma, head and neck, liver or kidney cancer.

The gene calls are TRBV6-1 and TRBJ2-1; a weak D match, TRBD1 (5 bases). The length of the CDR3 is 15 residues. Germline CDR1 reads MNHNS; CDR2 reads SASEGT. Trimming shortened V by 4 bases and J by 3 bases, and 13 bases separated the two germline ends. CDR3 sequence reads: CASSVSGPLYNEQFF. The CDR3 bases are TGTGCCAGCAGTGTGTCAGGGCCCCTCTACAATGAGCAGTTCTTC.

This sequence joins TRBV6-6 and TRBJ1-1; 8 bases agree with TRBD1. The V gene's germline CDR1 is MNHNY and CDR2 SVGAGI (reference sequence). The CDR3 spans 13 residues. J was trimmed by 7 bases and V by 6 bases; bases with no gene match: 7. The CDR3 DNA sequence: TGTGCCAGCAGCCGGGGACAGGCAAGTGAAGCTTTCTTT. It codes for CASSRGQASEAFF.

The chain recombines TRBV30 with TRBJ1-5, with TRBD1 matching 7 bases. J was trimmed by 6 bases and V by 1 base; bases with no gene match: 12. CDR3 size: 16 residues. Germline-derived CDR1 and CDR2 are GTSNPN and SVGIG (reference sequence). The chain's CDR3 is CAWSGEGALVGQPQHF. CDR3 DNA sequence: TGTGCCTGGAGTGGAGAGGGGGCTTTGGTAGGTCAGCCCCAGCATTTT.

In DNA, the CDR3 is TGTGCCACCAGCAGAGTTATGGCCCACACTGAAGCTTTCTTT. Translated: CATSRVMAHTEAFF. This chain uses TRBV15 with TRBJ1-1, with no clear D. The germline gives CDR1 LNHNV, CDR2 YYDKDF (reference sequence). The CDR3 runs 14 residues. Trimming left V 1 base short and J 3 bases short, with 9 bases between.

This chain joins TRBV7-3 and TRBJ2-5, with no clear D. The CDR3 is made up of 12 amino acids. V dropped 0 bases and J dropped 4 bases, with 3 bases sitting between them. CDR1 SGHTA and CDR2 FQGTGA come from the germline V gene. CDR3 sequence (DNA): TGTGCCAGCAGCTTAACTAGAGAGACCCAGTACTTC. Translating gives CASSLTRETQYF. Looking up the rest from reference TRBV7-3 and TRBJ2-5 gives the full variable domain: GAGVSQTPSNKVTEKGKYVELRCDPISGHTALYWYRQSLGQGPEFLIYFQGTGAADDSGLPNDRFFAVRPEGSVSTLKIQRTERGDSAVYLCASSLTRETQYFGPGTRLLVL.

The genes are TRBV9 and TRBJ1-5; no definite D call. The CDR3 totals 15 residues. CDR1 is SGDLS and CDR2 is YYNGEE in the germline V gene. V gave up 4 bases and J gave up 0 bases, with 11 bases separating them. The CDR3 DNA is TGTGCCAGCAGCTTGGACGTTTATAGCAATCAGCCCCAGCATTTT. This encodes CASSLDVYSNQPQHF.

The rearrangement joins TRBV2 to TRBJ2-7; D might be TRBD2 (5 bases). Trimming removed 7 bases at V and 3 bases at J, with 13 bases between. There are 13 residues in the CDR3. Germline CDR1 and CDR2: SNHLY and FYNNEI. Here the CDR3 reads CASKVVSGYEQYF. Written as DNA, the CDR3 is TGTGCCAGCAAAGTCGTCAGCGGCTACGAGCAGTACTTC.

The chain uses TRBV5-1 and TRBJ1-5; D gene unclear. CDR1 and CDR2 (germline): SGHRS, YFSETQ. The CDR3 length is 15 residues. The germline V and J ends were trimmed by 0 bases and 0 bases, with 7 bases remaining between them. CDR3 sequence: CASSLDGFSNQPQHF. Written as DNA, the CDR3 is TGCGCCAGCAGCTTGGACGGCTTTAGCAATCAGCCCCAGCATTTT.

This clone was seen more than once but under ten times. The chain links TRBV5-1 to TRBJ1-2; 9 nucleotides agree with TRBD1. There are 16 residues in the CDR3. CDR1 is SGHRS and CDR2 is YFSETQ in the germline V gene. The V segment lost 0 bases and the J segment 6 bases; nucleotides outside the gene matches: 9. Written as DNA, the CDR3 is TGCGCCAGCAGCTTGGCCGACATGGGACAGGGTGATGGCTACACCTTC. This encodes CASSLADMGQGDGYTF.